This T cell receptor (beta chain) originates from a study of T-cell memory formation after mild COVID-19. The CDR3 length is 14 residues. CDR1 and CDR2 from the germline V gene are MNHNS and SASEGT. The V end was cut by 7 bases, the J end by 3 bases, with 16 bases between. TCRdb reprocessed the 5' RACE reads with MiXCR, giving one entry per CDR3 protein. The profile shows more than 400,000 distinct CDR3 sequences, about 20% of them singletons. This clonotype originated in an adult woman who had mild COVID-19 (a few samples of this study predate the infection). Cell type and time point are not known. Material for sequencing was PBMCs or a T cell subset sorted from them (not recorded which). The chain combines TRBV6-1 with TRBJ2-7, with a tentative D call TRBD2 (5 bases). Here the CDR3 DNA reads TGTGCCAGCAAGGCTCTAGACTACTACTACGAGCAGTACTTC. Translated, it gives CASKALDYYYEQYF.